The 13 T cell receptor beta chains below all came from one sample that was sequenced in a study of T cells in localized non-small cell lung cancer. The assay was immunoSEQ multiplex PCR, and TCRdb's table has in-frame clones only and misses some. This sample has tens of thousands of clones, with 84% found just once. The material was peripheral blood, obtained before any cancer treatment. The receptors shown here come from a female donor older than 55 with stage I lung adenocarcinoma.

The V and J genes are TRBV15 and TRBJ2-2; the match to TRBD2 covers 8 bases. The CDR3 sequence is 16 residues long. CDR1 is LNHNV, CDR2 YYDKDF, per germline (reference sequence). Germline trimming cut 1 base from V and 6 bases from J; bases unmatched to any gene: 7. The DNA for the CDR3 is TGTGCCACCAGCAGAGGGGTAGCGGGGAGGGCCGGGGAGCTGTTTTTT. Translated: CATSRGVAGRAGELFF.

The rearrangement links TRBV9 to TRBJ1-3; no clear D gene. Germline CDR1 reads SGDLS; CDR2 reads YYNGEE. The ends were cut back, 0 bases at V and 2 bases at J, with 6 bases in the middle. There are 14 residues in the CDR3. The CDR3 reads CASSVAGAGNTIYF. As DNA, the CDR3 is TGTGCCAGCAGCGTAGCAGGTGCTGGAAACACCATATATTTT.

The genes are TRBV11-2 and TRBJ2-1; a weak D match, TRBD2 (5 bases). This CDR3 is built from 17 residues. Germline V gives CDR1 SGHAT, CDR2 FQNNGV. Between the trimmed V and J ends, which lost 4 bases and 0 bases, there was a span of 16 bases. The CDR3 loop reads CASSSSYGSSSYNEQFF. As DNA, the CDR3 is TGTGCCAGCAGCTCTAGCTACGGGTCCAGCTCCTACAATGAGCAGTTCTTC.

V usage is TRBV12-5 and J usage is TRBJ1-5, with 7 bases that match TRBD1. The CDR3 runs 18 residues. Germline assignment: CDR1 LGHNT and CDR2 FRNRAP. Losses at the gene ends were 3 bases for V and 4 bases for J; bases not matched to a gene: 15. The CDR3 sequence: CASGFGLTGYGTNQPQHF. The CDR3 DNA follows: TGTGCTAGTGGTTTCGGGTTGACAGGGTATGGGACGAATCAGCCCCAGCATTTT.

The gene calls are TRBV19 and TRBJ2-4; tentative D call: TRBD1 (5 bases). Trimming cost V 4 bases and J 12 bases, with 16 bases left between them. Germline CDR1 and CDR2: LNHDA and SQIVND (reference sequence). The CDR3 contains 13 residues. In DNA form, the CDR3 reads TGTGCCAGTAGTAATTTCGGACAAGGAACTCAGTACTTC. Translated: CASSNFGQGTQYF.

This chain joins TRBV19 and TRBJ2-6; maybe TRBD2 (6 bases). CDR1 and CDR2 from the germline V gene are LNHDA and SQIVND (reference sequence). The CDR3 sequence is 16 residues long. V was cut by 5 bases and J by 1 base, with 12 bases left in between. CDR3 residues: CASSRGSLSGANVLTF. The CDR3 DNA sequence: TGTGCCAGTAGTCGGGGGTCGTTGTCTGGGGCCAACGTCCTGACTTTC.

This chain connects TRBV7-3 to TRBJ2-5, with unresolved D. The V gene lost 0 bases and the J gene lost 2 bases, with 10 bases spanning the gap. The CDR3 totals 15 residues. Germline assignment: CDR1 SGHTA and CDR2 FQGTGA. The CDR3 protein is CASSLTYGKQETQYF. CDR3 bases: TGTGCCAGCAGCTTAACGTACGGCAAGCAAGAGACCCAGTACTTC. Based on the CDR3 plus reference TRBV7-3 and TRBJ2-5, the full variable domain is GAGVSQTPSNKVTEKGKYVELRCDPISGHTALYWYRQSLGQGPEFLIYFQGTGAADDSGLPNDRFFAVRPEGSVSTLKIQRTERGDSAVYLCASSLTYGKQETQYFGPGTRLLVL.

This chain links TRBV18 with TRBJ1-2; possibly TRBD1 for D (6 bases). There are 14 residues in the CDR3. Looked up from germline, CDR1 is KGHSH and CDR2 is LQKENI. V was shortened by 3 bases and J by 2 bases, with 10 bases between the two germline ends. CDR3 region: CASSPATGNYGYTF. The CDR3 DNA sequence: TGTGCCAGCTCACCCGCAACAGGGAACTATGGCTACACCTTC.

This clone was counted only a few times. The V and J genes are TRBV19 and TRBJ2-7, with D perhaps being TRBD1 or TRBD2 (5 bases each). CDR1 and CDR2 (germline): LNHDA, SQIVND (reference sequence). This CDR3 region has 13 residues. The V end was cut by 11 bases, the J end by 4 bases, with 18 bases between. The CDR3 DNA reads TGTGCCTCGAGGGACGGCTTAAGTTACGAGCAGTACTTC. Translation: CASRDGLSYEQYF.

This chain uses TRBV9 with TRBJ2-1; 9 nucleotides match TRBD2. This CDR3 has 15 residues. Germline V CDR1 and CDR2: SGDLS, YYNGEE. Unmatched junction bases numbered 4, after V lost 2 bases and J lost 4 bases. In DNA form, the CDR3 reads TGTGCCAGCAGCGTGGGGAGCGGGGGGTACAATGAGCAGTTCTTC. Translating gives CASSVGSGGYNEQFF.

The chain is built from TRBV18 and TRBJ2-3, with 8 bases aligning to TRBD1. CDR3 size: 14 residues. With V trimmed by 3 bases and J by 6 bases, 5 bases remained unmatched. Germline V gene data show CDR1 as KGHSH and CDR2 as LQKENI. CDR3 region: CASSPVTGEDTQYF. DNA of the CDR3: TGTGCCAGCTCACCCGTGACAGGGGAGGATACGCAGTATTTT.

This chain uses TRBV6-1 with TRBJ1-1; D is undetermined. Between the trimmed V and J ends, which lost 4 bases and 0 bases, there was a span of 18 bases. CDR3 length: 17 amino acids. Germline assignment: CDR1 MNHNS and CDR2 SASEGT. CDR3 loop: CASSGAAIPAMNTEAFF. CDR3 nucleotides: TGTGCCAGCAGTGGAGCAGCGATTCCCGCAATGAACACTGAAGCTTTCTTT.

The chain joins TRBV7-6 to TRBJ2-7; the D is unclear. The CDR3 has 14 amino acids. Germline loops: CDR1 SGHVS, CDR2 FNYEAQ. V lost 4 bases and J lost 2, with 12 bases in between. CDR3 residues: CASSSRVGAYEQYF. DNA for the CDR3: TGTGCCAGCAGCTCACGGGTCGGCGCCTACGAGCAGTACTTC.